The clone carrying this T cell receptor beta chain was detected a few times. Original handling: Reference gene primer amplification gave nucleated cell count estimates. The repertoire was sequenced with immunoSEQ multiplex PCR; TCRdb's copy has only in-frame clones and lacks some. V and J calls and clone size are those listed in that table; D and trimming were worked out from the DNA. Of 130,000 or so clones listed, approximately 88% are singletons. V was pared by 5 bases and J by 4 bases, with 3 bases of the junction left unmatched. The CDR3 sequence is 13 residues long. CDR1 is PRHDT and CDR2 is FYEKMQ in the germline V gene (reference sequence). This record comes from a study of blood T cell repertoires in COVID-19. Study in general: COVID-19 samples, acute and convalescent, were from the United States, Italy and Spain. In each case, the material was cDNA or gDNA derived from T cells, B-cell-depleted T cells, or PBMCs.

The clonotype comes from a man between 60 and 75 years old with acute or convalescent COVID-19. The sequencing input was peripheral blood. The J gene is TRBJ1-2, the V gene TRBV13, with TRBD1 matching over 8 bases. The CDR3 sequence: CASSRRGPYGYTF. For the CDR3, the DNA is TGTGCCAGCAGCCGCAGGGGGCCCTATGGCTACACCTTC.